The 14 T cell receptor beta chains in this list originate from one sample, sequenced in a study of T cell repertoires in aging, cancer and after chemotherapy. A mixed TRB-A/B primer pool amplified rearranged TRB by multiplex touch-down PCR. TCRdb re-derived calls from the multiplex PCR reads in MiXCR, one entry per CDR3 protein. Of fewer than 6,500 distinct CDR3 sequences listed, about 30% are singletons. The template was genomic DNA from peripheral blood, not RNA. The sequencing input was blood. These receptors were taken from a human donor with a blood cancer.

This clonotype is judged medium-sized. The chain recombines TRBV6-2 or TRBV6-3 with TRBJ2-3; TRBD1 is a possible D gene (5 bases). With 2 bases removed from V and 0 bases from J, the gap between germline ends came to 12 bases. The CDR3 contains 16 residues. Germline CDR1 and CDR2: MNHEY and SVGEGT. Written as DNA, the CDR3 is TGTGCCAGCAGTTACCGCGGTAGGGGTAGCACAGATACGCAGTATTTT. The encoded protein is CASSYRGRGSTDTQYF.

This clonotype counts as medium-sized. The rearrangement links TRBV29-1 to TRBJ1-4, with D possibly TRBD1 on 5 matching bases. There are 13 residues in the CDR3. Germline V gives CDR1 SQVTM, CDR2 ANQGSEA. V lost 5 bases, J lost 5 bases, and 12 bases lay in between. The chain's CDR3 is CSVLDSRNEKLFF. CDR3 DNA sequence: TGCAGCGTTCTTGACAGCCGAAATGAAAAACTGTTTTTT. The full variable domain, rest sourced from reference TRBV29-1 and TRBJ1-4, is SAVISQKPSRDICQRGTSLTIQCQVDSQVTMMFWYRQQPGQSLTLIATANQGSEATYESGFVIDKFPISRPNLTFSTLTVSNMSPEDSSIYLCSVLDSRNEKLFFGSGTQLSVL.

Turning to this clonotype: Since a much larger clone is just one base distant, this may be a read error. CDR3 in amino acids: CANSPFDRDNEQFF. CDR3 bases: TGTGCCAACAGCCCTTTCGACAGGGACAATGAGCAGTTCTTC. The V gene is TRBV5-6, the J gene TRBJ2-1, with 7 bases fitting TRBD1. The CDR3 has 14 amino acids. Germline loops: CDR1 SGHDT, CDR2 YYEEEE.

This clonotype is medium-sized by share. The gene calls are TRBV18 and TRBJ2-3; no clear D. Germline assignment: CDR1 KGHSH and CDR2 LQKENI. This CDR3 has 11 amino acids. V lost 3 bases, J lost 3 bases, and 1 base lay in between. CDR3 sequence (DNA): TGTGCCAGCTCACCTACAGATACGCAGTATTTT. Protein sequence: CASSPTDTQYF. The full variable domain, with the rest looked up from reference TRBV18 and TRBJ2-3, is NAGVMQNPRHLVRRRGQEARLRCSPMKGHSHVYWYRQLPEEGLKFMVYLQKENIIDESGMPKERFSAEFPKEGPSILRIQQVVRGDSAAYFCASSPTDTQYFGPGTRLTVL.

The CDR3 is CSASELTREKSPDTQYF. The CDR3 nucleotides are TGCAGTGCTAGTGAACTGACTAGGGAAAAGTCGCCAGATACGCAGTATTTT. This chain connects TRBV20-1 to TRBJ2-3, with a weak D call TRBD2 (6 bases). CDR1 and CDR2 (germline): DFQATT, SNEGSKA (reference sequence). With 3 bases removed from V and 4 bases from J, the gap between germline ends came to 23 bases. The CDR3 runs to 17 residues.

The sample holds a few counts of this clonotype. The chain is built from TRBV5-1 and TRBJ2-6, with D possibly being TRBD2 (5 bases). Germline V gene data show CDR1 as SGHRS and CDR2 as YFSETQ. There are 14 residues in the CDR3. V was shortened by 6 bases and J by 0 bases, with 7 bases between the two germline ends. The CDR3: CASTEGSGANVLTF. In DNA, the CDR3 is TGCGCCAGCACCGAGGGCTCTGGGGCCAACGTCCTGACTTTC.

This chain joins TRBV6-5 and TRBJ1-4, with D possibly matching TRBD1 (6 bases). CDR1 and CDR2 (germline): MNHEY, SVGAGI. Between the trimmed V and J ends, which lost 6 bases and 0 bases, there was a span of 11 bases. This CDR3 has 15 amino acids. The chain's CDR3 is CASRARGTTNEKLFF. In DNA, the CDR3 is TGTGCCAGCAGGGCCAGGGGCACAACTAATGAAAAACTGTTTTTT.

The chain is built from TRBV24-1 and TRBJ2-7, with 8 bases matching TRBD1. The CDR3 runs 14 residues. V shed 0 bases, J shed 3 bases, and the junction held 0 bases outside the gene matches. Germline lookup yields CDR1 KGHDR and CDR2 SFDVKD. The CDR3 protein is CATSDLGQGYEQYF. CDR3 sequence (DNA): TGTGCCACCAGTGATTTGGGACAGGGCTACGAGCAGTACTTC.

Points on this clonotype: A read error is possible here, since a much larger clone lies one base away. This chain joins TRBV6-6 and TRBJ2-3; no definite D call. This CDR3 spans 15 amino acids. Looked up from germline, CDR1 is MNHNY and CDR2 is SVGAGI (reference sequence). CDR3 sequence reads: CARSYSPGVADTQYF. The CDR3 DNA follows: TGTGCCAGGAGTTACTCCCCCGGTGTGGCAGATACGCAGTATTTT.

This clonotype qualifies as medium-sized. This chain uses TRBV19 with TRBJ1-4, with 9 nucleotides matching TRBD1. Trimming at V came to 3 bases and at J to 8 bases, leaving 7 bases not matched to a gene. This CDR3 is built from 15 residues. Germline CDR1 and CDR2: LNHDA and SQIVND (reference sequence). In DNA, the CDR3 is TGTGCCAGTAGTATCGGCGGGACAGGGCAGGAAAAACTGTTTTTT. It translates to CASSIGGTGQEKLFF.

Within the sample, this clonotype is medium-sized. This chain links TRBV5-6 with TRBJ2-5; 11 bases fit TRBD1. Per the germline V gene, CDR1 is SGHDT and CDR2 is YYEEEE. V lost 4 bases and J lost 4; bases outside the gene matches: 9. The length of the CDR3 is 16 residues. CDR3 residues: CASSVSPGQGGETQYF. CDR3 nucleotides: TGTGCCAGCAGCGTGTCACCGGGACAGGGGGGAGAGACCCAGTACTTC. The full variable domain, completed using reference TRBV5-6 and TRBJ2-5, is DAGVTQSPTHLIKTRGQQVTLRCSPKSGHDTVSWYQQALGQGPQFIFQYYEEEERQRGNFPDRFSGHQFPNYSSELNVNALLLGDSALYLCASSVSPGQGGETQYFGPGTRLLVL.

This clonotype rates as medium-sized. The chain recombines TRBV27 with TRBJ2-1; 9 bases are a match to TRBD2. CDR1 is MNHEY, CDR2 SMNVEV, per germline (reference sequence). The CDR3 spans 14 residues. J lost 10 bases, V lost 2 bases, and 6 bases had no gene match. This CDR3 is CASSLGGRAGEQFF. CDR3 in DNA: TGTGCCAGCAGTTTAGGCGGGAGGGCCGGGGAGCAGTTCTTC.

This clonotype ranks as medium-sized. The chain recombines TRBV27 with TRBJ2-3, with 8 bases identical to TRBD1. Trimming at V came to 6 bases and at J to 4 bases, leaving 9 bases not matched to a gene. The CDR3 spans 15 residues. Germline lookup yields CDR1 MNHEY and CDR2 SMNVEV (reference sequence). The CDR3 DNA is TGTGCCAGCAGGGACAGGGCCTTCTCTGCAGATACGCAGTATTTT. Its translation: CASRDRAFSADTQYF.

The CDR3 bases are TGTGCCAGCAGTGTCAATAGCGGACCATCCTACAATGAGCAGTTCTTC. Translated, it gives CASSVNSGPSYNEQFF. The chain combines TRBV6-4 with TRBJ2-1, with a weak D call TRBD2 (6 bases). This CDR3 is 16 amino acids long. Trimming stripped 4 bases from V and 1 base from J, with 14 bases between. Germline assignment: CDR1 MRHNA and CDR2 SNTAGT.